The clone carrying this T cell receptor beta chain was seen a single time. V gave up 8 bases and J gave up 3 bases; unmatched junction bases: 9. This CDR3 spans 14 amino acids. Looked up from germline, CDR1 is SNHLY and CDR2 is FYNNEI. This sample is part of a study of T cell changes during pregnancy in multiple sclerosis. Clones were read by immunoSEQ multiplex PCR, and TCRdb kept only the in-frame ones, dropping some. The sample contains roughly 80,000 clones, roughly 94% of which appear only once. Sequenced here: peripheral blood, sampled before pregnancy. The receptor was isolated from a female donor with multiple sclerosis, enrolled in a pregnancy study. The chain joins TRBV2 to TRBJ2-7; 8 bases align to TRBD1. CDR3 bases: TGTGCCAGCCGAAAGGACAGGGTCAGCTACGAGCAGTACTTC. The encoded protein is CASRKDRVSYEQYF.